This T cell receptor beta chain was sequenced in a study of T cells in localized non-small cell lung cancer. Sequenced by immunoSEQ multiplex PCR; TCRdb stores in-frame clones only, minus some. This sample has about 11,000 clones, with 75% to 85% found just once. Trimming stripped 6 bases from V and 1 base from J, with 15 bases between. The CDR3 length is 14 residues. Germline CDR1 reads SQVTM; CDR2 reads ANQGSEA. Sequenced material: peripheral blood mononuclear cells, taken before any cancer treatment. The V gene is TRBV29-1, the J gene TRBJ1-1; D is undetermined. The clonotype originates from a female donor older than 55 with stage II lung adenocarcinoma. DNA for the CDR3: TGCAGCGTGGCGCTGAGACTCGAGAACACTGAAGCTTTCTTT. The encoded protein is CSVALRLENTEAFF.